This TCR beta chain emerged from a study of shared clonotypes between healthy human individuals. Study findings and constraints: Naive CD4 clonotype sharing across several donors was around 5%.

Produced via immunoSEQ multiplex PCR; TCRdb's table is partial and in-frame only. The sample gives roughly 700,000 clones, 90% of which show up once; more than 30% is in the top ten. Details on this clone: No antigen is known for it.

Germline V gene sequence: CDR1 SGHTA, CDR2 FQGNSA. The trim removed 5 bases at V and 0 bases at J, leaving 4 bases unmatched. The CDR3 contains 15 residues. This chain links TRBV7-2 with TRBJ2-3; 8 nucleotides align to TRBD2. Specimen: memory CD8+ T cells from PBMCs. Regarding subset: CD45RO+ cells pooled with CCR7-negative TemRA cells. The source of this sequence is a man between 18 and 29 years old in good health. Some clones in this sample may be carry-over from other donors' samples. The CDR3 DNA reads TGTGCCAGCAGCCGAACTAGCGGTAGCACAGATACGCAGTATTTT. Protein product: CASSRTSGSTDTQYF. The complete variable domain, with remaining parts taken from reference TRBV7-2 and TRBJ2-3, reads GAGVSQSPSNKVTEKGKDVELRCDPISGHTALYWYRQSLGQGLEFLIYFQGNSAPDKSGLPSDRFSAERTGGSVSTLTIQRTQQEDSAVYLCASSRTSGSTDTQYFGPGTRLTVL.